This note documents a single T cell receptor (beta chain) sequence. This clonotype was seen a single time. There is no known antigen for this receptor. Base qualities are not recorded, but no much larger clone differs from it by a single base. The library was built by means of PCR. The instrument given in TCRdb is Illumina HiSeq 2500. Unique molecular identifiers were incorporated into TCR beta cDNA libraries to reduce PCR and sequencing biases. Some 500,000 cDNA molecules were obtained per 1 to 10 million input T cells, so each molecule approximated one T cell. The patient libraries were prepared and sequenced using the same protocol as the earlier healthy control dataset. Samples belonging to the same batch were prepared together, multiplexed and sequenced on a shared HiSeq lane. The source study handled its data this way. MIGEC handled the raw barcoded reads, throwing out single-read molecular identifier groups before consensus assembly and CDR3 extraction. VDJtools was used for post-analysis of the clonotype tables, with diversity normalized by down-sampling every dataset to the smallest sample size. Repertoire overlap clustering matched CDR3 amino acid but not nucleotide sequences to correct batch-related cross-sample contamination. The public reads were run again by TCRdb, first through fastp at Q25 and then through MiXCR, and only productive beta chains were kept. Rows are unified per CDR3 protein, each entry keeping the most common DNA and genes. Clone size and V and J calls follow TCRdb, not the original study. The sample yields fewer than 700,000 distinct CDR3 sequences; 44% were counted once. More than 1.5% of the sample is in the top ten clones.

This sample stems from a study of post-analysis software for immune sequencing data (dated by TCRdb to the mid-2010s). For the wider study: The recorded disease courses included relapsing-remitting, secondary progressive and progressive-relapsing multiple sclerosis, and some patients had no subtype annotation. The multiple sclerosis patient repertoires were compared with ten to eleven previously published healthy control repertoires from donors aged roughly 6 to 25 years. A subset of samples was prepared in parallel using single-end sample barcoding, then pooled and co-amplified after Illumina adapter ligation.

The paper's findings and limits, for the study overall: Strong co-clustering of samples prepared in the same batch was shown by direct clustering with F measure, prompting a batch-effect correction. The multiple sclerosis patient group was slightly younger than the control group. Significantly lower normalized Chao1 diversity was found in multiple sclerosis patients than in controls, suggesting substantial peripheral T-cell clonal expansion. About five TRBV segments, including TRBV5-6, TRBV5-1 and TRBV20-1, were significantly more frequent in patients than controls.

TCR beta repertoires were profiled from peripheral blood of roughly 13 young patients with multiple sclerosis to demonstrate the VDJtools post-analysis software. The multiple sclerosis patients were children and adolescents between roughly 6 and 15 years of age. The cysteine opens and the phenylalanine closes a CDR3 of 17 amino acids. Just CDR3 DNA is preserved here, 51 bases in frame from base 1. After removal of 4 bases from V and 0 bases from J, the junction retains 13 bases not matched to a gene. Looking up the germline V gene yields CDR1 SQVTM and CDR2 ANQGSEA. This sequence originates from a girl between 5 and 17 years old with multiple sclerosis. The chain is encoded by TRBV29-1 joined to TRBJ2-3; 7 central bases correspond to TRBD1. Sequenced material: blood. The DNA sequence follows: TGCAGCGTTGCGAGGTACTGGACAGGCTCTAGCACAGATACGCAGTATTTT. It translates as CSVARYWTGSSTDTQYF.